The entry that follows covers one T cell receptor (beta chain) sequence. This sample was included in a study of blood T cell repertoires in COVID-19. Whole-study context: Sites across the United States, Italy and Spain contributed samples from acute and convalescent COVID-19. Sample material is recorded as cDNA or gDNA derived from T cells, B-cell-depleted T cells, or PBMCs.

J was trimmed by 3 bases and V by 3 bases; bases with no gene match: 19. There are 19 residues in the CDR3. Looked up from germline, CDR1 is SGHAT and CDR2 is FQNNGV. Authors' data handling: Cell counts per sample came from amplifying reference gene primers. Sequencing was performed with immunoSEQ multiplex PCR; in TCRdb, only in-frame clones are kept and a portion is missing. For V, J and clone size, that table is used; D and trimming come from the DNA. This repertoire shows over 150,000 clones, more than 75% found once; its top ten account for 2% to 2.5%. The sequence was collected from a man in his forties or fifties who had recovered from COVID-19. The rearrangement joins TRBV11-2 to TRBJ2-7; 8 bases align to TRBD2. Sequencing used peripheral blood. The CDR3: CASSLTLPAGTSTFYEQYF. The CDR3 nucleotides read TGTGCCAGCAGCTTGACGCTCCCTGCTGGGACTAGTACCTTCTACGAGCAGTACTTC.